This T cell receptor beta chain was captured in a study of naive and memory T cell subsets. This clonotype was picked up many times. Its antigen is as yet unknown. Treatment indicated: skin biopsy from PPD injection site in Mantoux-positive individual. TCR cDNA received a 3' ligated oligonucleotide that carried a UMI. The SP2 primer and nested alpha and beta constant region primers amplified ligated cDNA in four rounds. TCRdb itself ran the UMI-ligation and nested PCR reads through MiXCR, one entry per CDR3 protein. The data contain tens of thousands of distinct CDR3 sequences, 6.5% to 8% of them singletons. Study-level results: More TCRs at tuberculin sites were read as hypersensitivity T cell infiltration.

Sequenced here: skin, sampled from a tuberculin skin test site. This receptor was obtained from an adult in good health.

CDR3: CASSLARNTGELFF. CDR3 DNA sequence: TGTGCCAGCAGCTTGGCCAGGAACACCGGGGAGCTGTTTTTT. The chain is built from TRBV5-8 and TRBJ2-2; D gene unclear. The V gene's germline CDR1 is SGHTS and CDR2 YDEGEE. The CDR3 runs 14 residues. V was cut by 0 bases and J by 1 base, with 4 bases left in between.